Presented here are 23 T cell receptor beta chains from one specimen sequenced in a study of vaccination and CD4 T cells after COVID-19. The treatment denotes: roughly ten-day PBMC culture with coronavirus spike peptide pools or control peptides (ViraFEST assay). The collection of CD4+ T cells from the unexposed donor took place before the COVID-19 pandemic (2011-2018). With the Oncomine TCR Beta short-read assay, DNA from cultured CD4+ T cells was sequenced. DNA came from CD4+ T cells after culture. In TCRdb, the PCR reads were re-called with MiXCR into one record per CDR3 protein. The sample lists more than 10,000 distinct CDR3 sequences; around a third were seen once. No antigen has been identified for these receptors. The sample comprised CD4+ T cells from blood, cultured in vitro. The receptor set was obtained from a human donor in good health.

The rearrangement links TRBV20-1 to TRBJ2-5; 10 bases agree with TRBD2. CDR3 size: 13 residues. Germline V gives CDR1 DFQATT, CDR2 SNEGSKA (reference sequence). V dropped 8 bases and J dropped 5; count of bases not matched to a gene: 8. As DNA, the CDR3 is TGCAGTTCTAAGCGGGAGGGCCGGGAGACCCAGTACTTC. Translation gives CSSKREGRETQYF.

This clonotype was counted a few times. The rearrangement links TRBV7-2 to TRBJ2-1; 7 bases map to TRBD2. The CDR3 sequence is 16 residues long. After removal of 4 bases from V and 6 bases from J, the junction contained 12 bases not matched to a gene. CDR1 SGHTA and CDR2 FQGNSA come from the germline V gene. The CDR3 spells CASSSNVGGPGNEQFF. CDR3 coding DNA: TGTGCCAGCAGCTCCAATGTGGGAGGGCCGGGCAATGAGCAGTTCTTC.

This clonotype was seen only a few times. The CDR3 DNA follows: TGTGCCAGCAGTCCGGGACAGATTGTATCAGAAGCTTTCTTT. This translates into CASSPGQIVSEAFF. V and J are TRBV6-1 and TRBJ1-1, with 7 bases aligning to TRBD1. Germline trimming cut 5 bases from V and 8 bases from J; bases unmatched to any gene: 11. This CDR3 contains 14 residues. In germline, CDR1 is MNHNS, CDR2 SASEGT.

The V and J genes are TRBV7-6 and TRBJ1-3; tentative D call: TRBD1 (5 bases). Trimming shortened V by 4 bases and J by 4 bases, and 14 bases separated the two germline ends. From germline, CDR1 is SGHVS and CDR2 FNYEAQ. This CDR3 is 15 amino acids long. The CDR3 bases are TGTGCCAGCAGCTCCCCGAGGGGTTCAGGAAACACCATATATTTT. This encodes CASSSPRGSGNTIYF.

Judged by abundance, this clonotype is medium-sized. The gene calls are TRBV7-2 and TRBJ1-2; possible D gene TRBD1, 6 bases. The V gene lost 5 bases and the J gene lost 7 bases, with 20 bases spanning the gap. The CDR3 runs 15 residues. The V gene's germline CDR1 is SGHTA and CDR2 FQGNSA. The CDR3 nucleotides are TGTGCCAGCAGCCTGGCCCACAGGGCGTCCGGTGGCTACACCTTC. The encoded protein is CASSLAHRASGGYTF.

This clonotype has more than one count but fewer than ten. The CDR3 nucleotides are TGTGCCAGCAGCTCGGGGAGGACGAACACTGAAGCTTTCTTT. This sequence encodes CASSSGRTNTEAFF. The chain recombines TRBV7-2 with TRBJ1-1; D uncertain. CDR3 size: 14 residues. Germline V CDR1 and CDR2: SGHTA, FQGNSA. V lost 4 bases and J 1 base, leaving 10 bases between the germline ends.

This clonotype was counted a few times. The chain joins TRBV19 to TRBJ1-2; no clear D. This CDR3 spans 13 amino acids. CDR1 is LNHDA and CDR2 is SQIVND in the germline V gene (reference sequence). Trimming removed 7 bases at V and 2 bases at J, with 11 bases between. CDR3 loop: CASINPRNYGYTF. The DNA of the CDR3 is TGTGCCAGTATTAATCCTCGGAACTATGGCTACACCTTC.

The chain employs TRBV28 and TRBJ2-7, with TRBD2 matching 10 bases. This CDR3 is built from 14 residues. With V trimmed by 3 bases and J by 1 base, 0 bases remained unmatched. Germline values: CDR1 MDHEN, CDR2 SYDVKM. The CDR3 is CASSFSGGSYEQYF. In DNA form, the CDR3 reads TGTGCCAGCAGTTTTAGCGGGGGGTCCTACGAGCAGTACTTC.

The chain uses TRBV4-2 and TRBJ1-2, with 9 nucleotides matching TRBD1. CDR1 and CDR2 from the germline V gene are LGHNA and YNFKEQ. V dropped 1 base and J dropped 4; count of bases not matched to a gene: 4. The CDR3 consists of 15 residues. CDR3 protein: CASSQGGQGTYGYTF. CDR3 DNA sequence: TGTGCCAGCAGCCAAGGGGGACAGGGTACCTATGGCTACACCTTC.

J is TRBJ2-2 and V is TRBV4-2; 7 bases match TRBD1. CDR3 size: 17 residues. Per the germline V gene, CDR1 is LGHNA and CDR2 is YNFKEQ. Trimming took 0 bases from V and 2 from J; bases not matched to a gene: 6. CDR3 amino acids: CASSQDNRGSNTGELFF. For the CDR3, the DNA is TGTGCCAGCAGCCAAGATAACAGGGGCTCTAACACCGGGGAGCTGTTTTTT.

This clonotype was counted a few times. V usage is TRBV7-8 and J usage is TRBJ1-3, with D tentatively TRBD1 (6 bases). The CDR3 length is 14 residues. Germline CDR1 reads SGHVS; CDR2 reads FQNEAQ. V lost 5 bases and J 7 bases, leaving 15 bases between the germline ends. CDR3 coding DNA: TGTGCCAGCAGCCCCCGGACAGCGGGCAACACCATATATTTT. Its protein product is CASSPRTAGNTIYF.

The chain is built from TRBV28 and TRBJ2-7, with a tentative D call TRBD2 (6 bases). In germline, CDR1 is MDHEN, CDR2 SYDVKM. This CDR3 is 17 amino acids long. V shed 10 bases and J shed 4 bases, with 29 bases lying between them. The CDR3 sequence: CATRMEGLSRVSYEQYF. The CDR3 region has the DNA TGTGCCACCCGAATGGAGGGGTTAAGCCGGGTTAGTTACGAGCAGTACTTC.

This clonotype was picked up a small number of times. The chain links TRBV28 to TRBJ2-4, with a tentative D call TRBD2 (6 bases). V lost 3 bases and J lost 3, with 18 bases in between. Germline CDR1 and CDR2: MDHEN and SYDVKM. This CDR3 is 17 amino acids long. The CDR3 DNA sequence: TGTGCCAGCAGTTTGGGCGGACTAACCTACGGCAAAAACATTCAGTACTTC. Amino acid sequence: CASSLGGLTYGKNIQYF.

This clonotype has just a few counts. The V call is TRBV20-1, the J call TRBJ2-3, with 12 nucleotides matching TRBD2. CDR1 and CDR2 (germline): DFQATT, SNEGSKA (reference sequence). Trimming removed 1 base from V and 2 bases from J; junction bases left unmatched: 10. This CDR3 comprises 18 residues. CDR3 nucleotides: TGCAGTGCTAGAGCGGCTAGCGGGAGGGATTTATTCACAGATACGCAGTATTTT. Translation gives CSARAASGRDLFTDTQYF.

CDR3 sequence reads: CASSYPGQVEQYF. In DNA form, the CDR3 reads TGTGCCAGCAGTTATCCGGGACAAGTGGAGCAGTACTTC. The chain links TRBV6-5 to TRBJ2-7, with D tentatively TRBD1 (6 bases). CDR1 and CDR2 (germline): MNHEY, SVGAGI. This CDR3 region has 13 residues. V gave up 3 bases and J gave up 7 bases, with 13 bases separating them.

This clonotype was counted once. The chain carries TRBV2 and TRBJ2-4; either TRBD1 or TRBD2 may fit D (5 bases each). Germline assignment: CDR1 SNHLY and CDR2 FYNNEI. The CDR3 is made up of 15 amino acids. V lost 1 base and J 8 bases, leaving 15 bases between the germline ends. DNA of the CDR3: TGTGCCAGCAGTGAAGATCTCGAGGGGATCTACATTCAGTACTTC. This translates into CASSEDLEGIYIQYF.

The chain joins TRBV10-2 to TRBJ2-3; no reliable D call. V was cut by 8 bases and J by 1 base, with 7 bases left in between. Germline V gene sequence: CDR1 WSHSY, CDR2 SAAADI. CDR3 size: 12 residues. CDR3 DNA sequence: TGCGCCAGCGGAGCCCGCACAGATACGCAGTATTTT. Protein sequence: CASGARTDTQYF.

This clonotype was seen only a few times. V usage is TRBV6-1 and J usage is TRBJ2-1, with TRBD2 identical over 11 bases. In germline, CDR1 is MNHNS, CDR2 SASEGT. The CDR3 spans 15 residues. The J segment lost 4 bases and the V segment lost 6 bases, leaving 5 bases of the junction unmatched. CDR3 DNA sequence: TGTGCCAGCAGATTAGCGGGAGGGCCTTACAATGAGCAGTTCTTC. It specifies CASRLAGGPYNEQFF.

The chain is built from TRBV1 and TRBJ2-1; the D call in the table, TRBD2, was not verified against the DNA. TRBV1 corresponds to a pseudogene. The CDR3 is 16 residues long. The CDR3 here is CTSSYLEGEPDNEQFF. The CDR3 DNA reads TGCACCAGCAGCTATTTGGAGGGAGAGCCAGACAATGAGCAGTTCTTC.

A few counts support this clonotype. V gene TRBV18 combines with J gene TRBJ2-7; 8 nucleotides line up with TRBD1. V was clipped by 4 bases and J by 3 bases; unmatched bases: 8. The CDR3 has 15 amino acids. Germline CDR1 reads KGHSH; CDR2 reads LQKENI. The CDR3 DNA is TGTGCCAGCTCACTCACTCCGGGACAGGTCTACGAGCAGTACTTC. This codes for CASSLTPGQVYEQYF.

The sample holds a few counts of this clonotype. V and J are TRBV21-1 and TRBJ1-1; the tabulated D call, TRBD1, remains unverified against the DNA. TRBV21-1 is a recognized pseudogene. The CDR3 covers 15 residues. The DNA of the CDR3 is TGTGCCAGCACCTTTCAGGGACAGGGCCCCACTGAAGCTTTCTTT. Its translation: CASTFQGQGPTEAFF.

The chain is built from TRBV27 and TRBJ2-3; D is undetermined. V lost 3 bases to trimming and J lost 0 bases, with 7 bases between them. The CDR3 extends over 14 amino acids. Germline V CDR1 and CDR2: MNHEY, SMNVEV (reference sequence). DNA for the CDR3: TGTGCCAGCAGTTTCCGTACGAGCACAGATACGCAGTATTTT. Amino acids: CASSFRTSTDTQYF.

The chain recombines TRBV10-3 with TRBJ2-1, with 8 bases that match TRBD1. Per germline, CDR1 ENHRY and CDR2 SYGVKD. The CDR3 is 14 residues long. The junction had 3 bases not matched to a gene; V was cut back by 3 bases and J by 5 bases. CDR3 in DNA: TGTGCCATCAGTGACAGGGGGCGCAACAATGAGCAGTTCTTC. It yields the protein CAISDRGRNNEQFF.